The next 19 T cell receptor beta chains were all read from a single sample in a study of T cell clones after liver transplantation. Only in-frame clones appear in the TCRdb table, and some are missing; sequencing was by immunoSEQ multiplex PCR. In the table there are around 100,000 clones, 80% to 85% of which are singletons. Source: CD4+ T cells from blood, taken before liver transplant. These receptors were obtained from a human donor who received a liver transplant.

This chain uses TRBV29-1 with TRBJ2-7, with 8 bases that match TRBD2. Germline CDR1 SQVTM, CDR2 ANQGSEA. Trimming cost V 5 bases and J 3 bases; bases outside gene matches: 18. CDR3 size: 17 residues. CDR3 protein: CSVSPPGVAGNYYEQYF. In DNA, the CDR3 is TGCAGCGTTTCACCCCCCGGGGTAGCGGGAAACTACTACGAGCAGTACTTC.

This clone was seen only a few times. In DNA form, the CDR3 reads TGTGCCAGCACCCCCGGGACAGGGAGAAACACCATATATTTT. Its translation: CASTPGTGRNTIYF. V usage is TRBV28 and J usage is TRBJ1-3; 9 nucleotides align to TRBD1. Germline CDR1 and CDR2: MDHEN and SYDVKM. The CDR3 is made up of 14 amino acids. V shed 7 bases, J shed 5 bases, and the junction held 6 bases outside the gene matches.

The CDR3 region is CASSPRVRNQPQHF. CDR3 sequence (DNA): TGTGCCAGCAGTCCGAGGGTACGCAATCAGCCCCAGCATTTT. The chain links TRBV27 to TRBJ1-5; no clear D gene. CDR3 length: 14 amino acids. V gave up 5 bases and J gave up 2 bases, with 10 bases separating them. CDR1 is MNHEY, CDR2 SMNVEV, per germline (reference sequence).

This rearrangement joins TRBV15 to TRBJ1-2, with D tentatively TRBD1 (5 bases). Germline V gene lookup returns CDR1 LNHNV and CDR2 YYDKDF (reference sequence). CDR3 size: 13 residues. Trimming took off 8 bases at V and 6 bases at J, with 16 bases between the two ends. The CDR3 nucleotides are TGTGCCACCCAAGGAAGGGGCTGGGATGGCTACACCTTC. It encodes CATQGRGWDGYTF.

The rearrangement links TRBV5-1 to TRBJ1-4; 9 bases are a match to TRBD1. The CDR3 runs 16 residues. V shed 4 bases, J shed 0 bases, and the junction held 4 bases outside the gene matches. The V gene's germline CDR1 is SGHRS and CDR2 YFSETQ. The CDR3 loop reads CASSMGQGPTNEKLFF. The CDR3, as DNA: TGCGCCAGCAGCATGGGACAGGGCCCAACTAATGAAAAACTGTTTTTT.

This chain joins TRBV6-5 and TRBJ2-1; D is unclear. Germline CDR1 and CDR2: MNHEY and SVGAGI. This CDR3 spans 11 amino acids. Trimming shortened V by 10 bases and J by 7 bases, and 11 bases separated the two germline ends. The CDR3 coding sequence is TGTGCCACCACTCGGATGAATGAGCAGTTCTTC. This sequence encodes CATTRMNEQFF.

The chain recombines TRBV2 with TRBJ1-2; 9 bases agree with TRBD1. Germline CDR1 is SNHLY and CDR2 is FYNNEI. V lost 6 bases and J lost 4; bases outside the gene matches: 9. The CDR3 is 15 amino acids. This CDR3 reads CASRDRGIGGYGYTF. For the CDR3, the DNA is TGTGCCAGCAGAGACAGGGGGATAGGGGGCTATGGCTACACCTTC.

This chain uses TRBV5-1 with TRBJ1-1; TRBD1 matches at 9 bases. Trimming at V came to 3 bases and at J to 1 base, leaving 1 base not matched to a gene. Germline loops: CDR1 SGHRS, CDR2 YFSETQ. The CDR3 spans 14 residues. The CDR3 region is CASSWGQGNTEAFF. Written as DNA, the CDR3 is TGCGCCAGCAGCTGGGGACAGGGGAACACTGAAGCTTTCTTT. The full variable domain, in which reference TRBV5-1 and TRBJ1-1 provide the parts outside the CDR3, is KAGVTQTPRYLIKTRGQQVTLSCSPISGHRSVSWYQQTPGQGLQFLFEYFSETQRNKGNFPGRFSGRQFSNSRSEMNVSTLELGDSALYLCASSWGQGNTEAFFGQGTRLTVV.

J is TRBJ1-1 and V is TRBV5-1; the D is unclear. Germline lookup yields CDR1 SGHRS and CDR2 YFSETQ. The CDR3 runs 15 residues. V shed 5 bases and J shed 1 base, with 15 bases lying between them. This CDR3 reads CASRVGNARNTEAFF. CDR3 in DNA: TGCGCCAGCAGAGTCGGTAATGCTCGGAACACTGAAGCTTTCTTT.

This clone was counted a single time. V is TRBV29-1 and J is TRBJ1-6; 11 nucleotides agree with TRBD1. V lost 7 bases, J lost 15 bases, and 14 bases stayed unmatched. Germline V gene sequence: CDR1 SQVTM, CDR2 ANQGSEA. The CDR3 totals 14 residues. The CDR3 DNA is TGCAGCGCTCTGGGTGGGGACAGGGGGTTTAGCCTCCACTTT. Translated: CSALGGDRGFSLHF.

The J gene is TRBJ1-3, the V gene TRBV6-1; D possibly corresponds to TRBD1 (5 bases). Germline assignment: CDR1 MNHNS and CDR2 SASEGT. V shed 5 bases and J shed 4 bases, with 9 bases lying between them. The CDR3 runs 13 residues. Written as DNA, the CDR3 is TGTGCCAGCAGTCCAGGGCACGGAAACACCATATATTTT. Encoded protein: CASSPGHGNTIYF.

The CDR3 region has the DNA TGTGCCAGCAGCTTAGAGGGTACCCTTAGCAATCAGCCCCAGCATTTT. As protein: CASSLEGTLSNQPQHF. The chain couples TRBV7-9 to TRBJ1-5; D is undetermined. The CDR3 spans 16 residues. Germline V lookup: CDR1 SEHNR, CDR2 FQNEAQ (reference sequence). V shed 1 base and J shed 0 bases, with 10 bases lying between them.

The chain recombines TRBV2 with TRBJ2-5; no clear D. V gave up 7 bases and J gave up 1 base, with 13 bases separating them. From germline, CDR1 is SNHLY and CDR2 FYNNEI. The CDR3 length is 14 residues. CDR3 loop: CASTPKTVQETQYF. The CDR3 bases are TGTGCCAGCACCCCGAAAACAGTCCAAGAGACCCAGTACTTC.

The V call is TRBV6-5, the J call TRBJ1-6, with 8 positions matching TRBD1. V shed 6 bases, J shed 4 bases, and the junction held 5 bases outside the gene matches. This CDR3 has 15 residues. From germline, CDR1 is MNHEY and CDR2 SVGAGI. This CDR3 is CASRVDRGYNSPLHF. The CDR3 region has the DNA TGTGCCAGCAGAGTAGACAGGGGTTATAATTCACCCCTCCACTTT.

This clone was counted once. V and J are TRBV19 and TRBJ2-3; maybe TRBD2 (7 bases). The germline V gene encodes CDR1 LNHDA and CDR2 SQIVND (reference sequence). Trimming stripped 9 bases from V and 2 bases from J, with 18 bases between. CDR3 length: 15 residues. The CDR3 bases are TGTGCCAGCACCTGGGGGGGGCCTGACACAGATACGCAGTATTTT. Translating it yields CASTWGGPDTDTQYF.

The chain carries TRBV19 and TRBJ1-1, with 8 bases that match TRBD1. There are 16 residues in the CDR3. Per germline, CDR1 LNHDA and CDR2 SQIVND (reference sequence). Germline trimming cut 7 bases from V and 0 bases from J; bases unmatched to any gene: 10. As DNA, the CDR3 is TGTGCCAGTAAGGGGGTCAGGGGGCCGCTGAACACTGAAGCTTTCTTT. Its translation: CASKGVRGPLNTEAFF. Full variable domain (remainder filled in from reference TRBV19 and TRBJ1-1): DGGITQSPKYLFRKEGQNVTLSCEQNLNHDAMYWYRQDPGQGLRLIYYSQIVNDFQKGDIAEGYSVSREKKESFPLTVTSAQKNPTAFYLCASKGVRGPLNTEAFFGQGTRLTVV.

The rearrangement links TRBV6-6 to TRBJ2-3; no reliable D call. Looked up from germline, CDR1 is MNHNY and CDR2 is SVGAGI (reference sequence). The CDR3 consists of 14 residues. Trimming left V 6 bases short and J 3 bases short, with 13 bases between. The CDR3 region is CASRRNKITDTQYF. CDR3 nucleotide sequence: TGTGCCAGCAGACGAAACAAGATTACAGATACGCAGTATTTT.

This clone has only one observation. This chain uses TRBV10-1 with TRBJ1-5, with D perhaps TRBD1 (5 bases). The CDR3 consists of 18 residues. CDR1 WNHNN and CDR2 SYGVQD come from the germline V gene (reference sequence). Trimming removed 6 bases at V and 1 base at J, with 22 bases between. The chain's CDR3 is CASSCNGHGGGSNQPQHF. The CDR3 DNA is TGCGCCAGCAGCTGTAATGGACACGGCGGGGGAAGCAATCAGCCCCAGCATTTT.

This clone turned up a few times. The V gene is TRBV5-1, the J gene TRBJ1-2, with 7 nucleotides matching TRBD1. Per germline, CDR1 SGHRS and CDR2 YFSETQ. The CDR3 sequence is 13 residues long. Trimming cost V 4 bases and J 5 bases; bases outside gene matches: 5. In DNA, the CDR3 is TGCGCCAGCAGCGACCAGGGGGGATATGGCTACACCTTC. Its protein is CASSDQGGYGYTF.